A selection of T cell receptor beta chains follows, all from one sample in a study of shared clonotypes between healthy human individuals. Produced via immunoSEQ multiplex PCR; TCRdb's table is partial and in-frame only. The repertoire has 450,000 to 700,000 clones, 95% of them found once; the top ten carry 0.085% to 0.11%. The sequenced sample was naive CD8+ T cells sorted from blood. Every receptor here comes from a woman in her 30s in good health. CDR3s include the opening cysteine and the closing phenylalanine or tryptophan. Each record gives: clone size, V gene, D gene, J gene, CDR3 DNA, CDR3 protein. D genes are given only for firm matches. Clone size, where shown, is once, few, many, or a class for clones that have expanded.

.,TRBV2,TRBD2,TRBJ2-2,TGTGCCAGCAGACAAAAGACTAGCGGGACCGGGGAGCTGTTTTTT,CASRQKTSGTGELFF
.,TRBV5-4,.,TRBJ2-7,TGTGCCAGCAGCCCGGCCGGCGAATACGAGCAGTACTTC,CASSPAGEYEQYF
.,TRBV2,.,TRBJ1-5,TGTGCCAGCAGGGACACGGGCCAGCCCCAGCATTTT,CASRDTGQPQHF
.,TRBV27,TRBD2,TRBJ2-1,TGTGCCAGCAGTTCTCTGACTAGCGGGAGGAGTGAGCAGTTCTTC,CASSSLTSGRSEQFF
.,TRBV27,TRBD1,TRBJ1-1,TGTGCCAGCAGTCCCCACGGACAGGGAAGAAACACTGAAGCTTTCTTT,CASSPHGQGRNTEAFF
once,TRBV10-1,.,TRBJ2-7,TGCGCCAGCAGTGAGTCTGGGGTGGGATCCTACGAGCAGTACTTC,CASSESGVGSYEQYF
.,TRBV28,.,TRBJ2-1,TGTGCCAGCAGCCCCGAGGTACCTAACAATGAGCAGTTCTTC,CASSPEVPNNEQFF
.,TRBV11-2,.,TRBJ2-4,TGTGCCAGCAGCTTAGTGGACATTCAGTACTTC,CASSLVDIQYF
.,TRBV10-3,.,TRBJ2-7,TGTGCCATCAGTGGGGACTACAGGGGCAGCTCCTACGAGCAGTACTTC,CAISGDYRGSSYEQYF
.,TRBV29-1,TRBD1,TRBJ2-2,TGCAGCGCCCGACAGGGATGGGACGGGGAGCTGTTTTTT,CSARQGWDGELFF
once,TRBV9,.,TRBJ2-1,TGTGCCAGCAGCCCGAGGGACCGCGACTACAATGAGCAGTTCTTC,CASSPRDRDYNEQFF
.,TRBV19,TRBD1,TRBJ2-3,TGTGCCAGTAGTACCGACAGGGTGGCCACAGATACGCAGTATTTT,CASSTDRVATDTQYF
.,TRBV7-9,.,TRBJ1-1,TGTGCCAGCAGCCTTGAACGGGGAGCTTTCTTT,CASSLERGAFF
.,TRBV6-1,.,TRBJ1-2,TGTGCCAGCAGTGAATCTAACTATGGCTACACCTTC,CASSESNYGYTF
.,TRBV19,.,TRBJ1-5,TGTGCCAGTAGTGCCTGGCAGGGCCCTGCAGCGATGCAGCCCCAGCATTTT,CASSAWQGPAAMQPQHF
.,TRBV28,.,TRBJ2-7,TGTGCCAGCACCACCGATGGGGGGGCGCCCCGGGAGCAGTACTTC,CASTTDGGAPREQYF
.,TRBV27,TRBD2,TRBJ2-5,TGTGCCAGCAGTTCGGAAGCGGGGACCCAAGAGACCCAGTACTTC,CASSSEAGTQETQYF
.,TRBV14,TRBD2,TRBJ2-1,TGTGCCAGCAGCCAGACTAGCGGGAGGGCCTTGGAGCAGTTCTTC,CASSQTSGRALEQFF
.,TRBV29-1,TRBD1,TRBJ2-2,TGCAGCATTGCGACAGGGGGCACCGGGGAGCTGTTTTTT,CSIATGGTGELFF
.,TRBV27,TRBD1,TRBJ2-7,TGTGCCAGCAGTCCGCGACAGGGATCCTACGAGCAGTACTTC,CASSPRQGSYEQYF
.,TRBV5-6,.,TRBJ2-7,TGTGCCAGCAGCTTGGATGCGGCTGAAACCTACGAGCAGTACTTC,CASSLDAAETYEQYF
.,TRBV15,.,TRBJ2-1,TGTGCCACCAGCAGAGACGAGGCGATCCCGAGCTCCTACAATGAGCAGTTCTTC,CATSRDEAIPSSYNEQFF
.,TRBV14,.,TRBJ2-7,TGTGCCAGCAGCCATAGGTCCTACGAGCAGTACTTC,CASSHRSYEQYF
.,TRBV9,TRBD1,TRBJ1-1,TGTGCCAGCAGCGTAGCTAGACAGGGGACTGAAGCTTTCTTT,CASSVARQGTEAFF
once,TRBV15,.,TRBJ2-5,TGTGCCACCAGCAGCGGGACATATCCCTTCCAAGAGACCCAGTACTTC,CATSSGTYPFQETQYF
.,TRBV5-6,.,TRBJ1-2,TGTGCCAGCAGCAGCGGGGGCGCAGTCTATGGCTACACCTTC,CASSSGGAVYGYTF